This T cell receptor (beta chain) appears in the sequencing data of a study of cytomegalovirus exposure and HLA in healthy donors. With 60 Vbeta and 13 Jbeta primers, the PCR was carried out. Profiled with immunoSEQ multiplex PCR; TCRdb holds only in-frame clones, not every one. The sample holds about 120,000 clones; roughly 80% are singletons and the top ten take approximately 1.5%. This clone was detected many times. CDR3 length: 16 amino acids. The V and J ends lost 4 bases and 3 bases, in that order; junction bases with no gene match: 9. The V gene's germline CDR1 is MDHEN and CDR2 SYDVKM. This clonotype was obtained from a female donor in good health and CMV-seronegative. This chain links TRBV28 with TRBJ2-7, with 10 bases that match TRBD2. Sequenced input: PBMCs. CDR3 sequence (DNA): TGTGCCAGCAGTTGGGTGGTTCTAGCGGGAGTCTACGAGCAGTACTTC. It translates to CASSWVVLAGVYEQYF.